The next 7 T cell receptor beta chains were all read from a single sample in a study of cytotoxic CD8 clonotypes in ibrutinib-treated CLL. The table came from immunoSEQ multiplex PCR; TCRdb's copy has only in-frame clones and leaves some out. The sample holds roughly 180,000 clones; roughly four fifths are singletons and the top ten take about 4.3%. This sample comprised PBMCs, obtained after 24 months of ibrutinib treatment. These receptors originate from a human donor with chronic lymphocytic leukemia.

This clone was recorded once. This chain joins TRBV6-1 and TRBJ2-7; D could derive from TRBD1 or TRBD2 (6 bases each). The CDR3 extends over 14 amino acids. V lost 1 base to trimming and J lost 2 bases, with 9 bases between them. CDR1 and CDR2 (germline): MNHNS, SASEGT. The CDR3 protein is CASSEGGGPYEQYF. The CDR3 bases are TGTGCCAGCAGTGAAGGTGGGGGGCCCTACGAGCAGTACTTC.

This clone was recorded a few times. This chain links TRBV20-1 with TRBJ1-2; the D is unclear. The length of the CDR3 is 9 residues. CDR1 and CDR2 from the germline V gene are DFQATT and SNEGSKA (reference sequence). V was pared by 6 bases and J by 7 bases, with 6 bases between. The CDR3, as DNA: TGCAGTGCGGCTCTTGGCTACACCTTC. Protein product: CSAALGYTF.

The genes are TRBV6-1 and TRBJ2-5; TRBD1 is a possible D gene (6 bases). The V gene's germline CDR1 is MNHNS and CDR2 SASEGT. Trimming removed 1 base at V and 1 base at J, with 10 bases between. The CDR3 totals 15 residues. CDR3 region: CASSEVGQTQETQYF. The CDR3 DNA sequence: TGTGCCAGCAGTGAAGTCGGACAGACCCAAGAGACCCAGTACTTC.

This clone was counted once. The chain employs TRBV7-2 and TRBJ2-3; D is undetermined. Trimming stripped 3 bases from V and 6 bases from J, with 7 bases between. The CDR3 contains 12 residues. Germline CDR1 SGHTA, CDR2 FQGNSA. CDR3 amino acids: CASSFFGDTQYF. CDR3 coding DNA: TGTGCCAGCAGCTTCTTCGGGGATACGCAGTATTTT.

The CDR3 DNA follows: TGTGCCAGTGTCCGGGACAGCTATAGCAATCAGCCCCAGCATTTT. Translation gives CASVRDSYSNQPQHF. This chain uses TRBV19 with TRBJ1-5; TRBD1 matches 7 bases. This CDR3 is 15 amino acids long. The V and J ends lost 8 bases and 0 bases, in that order; junction bases with no gene match: 7. CDR1 LNHDA and CDR2 SQIVND come from the germline V gene (reference sequence).

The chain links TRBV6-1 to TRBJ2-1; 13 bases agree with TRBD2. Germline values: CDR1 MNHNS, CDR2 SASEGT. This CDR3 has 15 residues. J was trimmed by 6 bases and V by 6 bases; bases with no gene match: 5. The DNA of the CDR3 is TGTGCCAGCAGCCTCACTAGCGGGGGGGGCAATGAGCAGTTCTTC. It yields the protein CASSLTSGGGNEQFF.

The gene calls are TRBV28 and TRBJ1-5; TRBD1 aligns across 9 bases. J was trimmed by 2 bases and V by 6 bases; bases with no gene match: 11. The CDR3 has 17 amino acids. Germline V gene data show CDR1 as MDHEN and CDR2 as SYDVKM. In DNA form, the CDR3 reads TGTGCCAGCAGATCTGACAGGGGGTCGTGGGGCAATCAGCCCCAGCATTTT. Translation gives CASRSDRGSWGNQPQHF.